This TCR beta chain was obtained from a study of T cell changes during pregnancy in multiple sclerosis. Sequenced by immunoSEQ multiplex PCR; TCRdb stores in-frame clones only, minus some. This sample has about 8,500 clones, with roughly 85% found just once. Germline lookup yields CDR1 MNHEY and CDR2 SMNVEV (reference sequence). The ends were cut back, 3 bases at V and 1 base at J, with 7 bases in the middle. The CDR3 is made up of 15 amino acids. V usage is TRBV27 and J usage is TRBJ2-6; a weak D match, TRBD2 (6 bases). The receptor comes from a female donor in good health, enrolled as a control in a pregnancy study. The sequenced sample was CD8+ T cells from peripheral blood mononuclear cells, obtained in the first trimester of pregnancy. CDR3 bases: TGTGCCAGCAGTTTCGGGACTTCTGGGGCCAACGTCCTGACTTTC. Protein: CASSFGTSGANVLTF.